Listed below are T cell receptor beta chains from one sample, sequenced in a study of blood T cell repertoires in COVID-19. This table comes from immunoSEQ multiplex PCR, and its TCRdb copy is limited to in-frame clones, with some not included. The table lists around 300,000 clones, approximately 85% of them singletons. The sequencing sample was made of peripheral blood. The receptor set was obtained from a human donor in a cohort sampled during active COVID-19. The CDR3 runs from the conserved cysteine through the conserved F or W. Each record gives: D gene, clone size, V gene, J gene, CDR3 DNA, CDR3 protein. The D gene is left open where the match is weak. Clone size appears in some rows only: once, few, many, or a class for an expanded clone.

D: -; size: -; V: TRBV7-3; J: TRBJ2-3; DNA: TGTGCCAGCAGCTCCACAGGGTCAGATACGCAGTATTTT; CDR3: CASSSTGSDTQYF
D: TRBD1; size: -; V: TRBV27; J: TRBJ1-4; DNA: TGTGCCAGCAGTTCAGGGACAGGGATTGAAAAACTGTTTTTT; CDR3: CASSSGTGIEKLFF
D: TRBD2; size: -; V: TRBV13; J: TRBJ2-7; DNA: TGTGCCAGCAGCCAAGCGGGGGGGCATAACGAGCAGTACTTC; CDR3: CASSQAGGHNEQYF
D: TRBD1; size: -; V: TRBV27; J: TRBJ2-7; DNA: TGTGCCAGCAGACCCGGGACAGAGATCTACGAGCAGTACTTC; CDR3: CASRPGTEIYEQYF
D: TRBD1; size: -; V: TRBV20-1; J: TRBJ1-3; DNA: TGCAGTGCTAGTAGGACAGGATCCTTGGGAAACACCATATATTTT; CDR3: CSASRTGSLGNTIYF
D: -; size: few; V: TRBV7-2; J: TRBJ1-4; DNA: TGTGCCAGCAGCCAGGGTTCTAAACTGTTTTTT; CDR3: CASSQGSKLFF
D: -; size: -; V: TRBV6-5; J: TRBJ2-3; DNA: TGTGCCAGCATGGCGGACACAGATACGCAGTATTTT; CDR3: CASMADTDTQYF
D: -; size: -; V: TRBV4-2; J: TRBJ2-1; DNA: TGTGCCAGCAGCCAGTCGGTAGCACATGAGCAGTTCTTC; CDR3: CASSQSVAHEQFF
D: TRBD2; size: -; V: TRBV2; J: TRBJ2-3; DNA: TGTGCCAGCACCGGACTAGCGGTCACAGATACGCAGTATTTT; CDR3: CASTGLAVTDTQYF
D: -; size: -; V: TRBV30; J: TRBJ2-1; DNA: TGTGCCTGGAGTGTACGGTGGGTCAGCGACTCCTACAATGAGCAGTTCTTC; CDR3: CAWSVRWVSDSYNEQFF
D: -; size: -; V: TRBV2; J: TRBJ1-5; DNA: TGTGCCAGCAGTGGGGGGGATAGCAATCAGCCCCAGCATTTT; CDR3: CASSGGDSNQPQHF
D: TRBD1; size: once; V: TRBV4-1; J: TRBJ1-2; DNA: TGCGCCAGCAGCCAAGATATCGGCGTAGGGCAGGGGGCGGGCGGCTACACCTTC; CDR3: CASSQDIGVGQGAGGYTF
D: -; size: many; V: TRBV2; J: TRBJ1-1; DNA: TGTGCCAGCACCGAGGTGGAGAACACTGAAGCTTTCTTT; CDR3: CASTEVENTEAFF
D: -; size: -; V: TRBV11-2; J: TRBJ1-2; DNA: TGTGCCAGCAGCTCGGGTGGCTACACCTTC; CDR3: CASSSGGYTF
D: -; size: -; V: TRBV7-8; J: TRBJ2-7; DNA: TGTGCCAGCAGCTTAGGAGACGGGTCCTACGAGCAGTACTTC; CDR3: CASSLGDGSYEQYF
D: -; size: -; V: TRBV6-5; J: TRBJ2-7; DNA: TGTGCCAGCAGTCACCAGGCAGGGGACTACGAGCAGTACTTC; CDR3: CASSHQAGDYEQYF
D: -; size: -; V: TRBV2; J: TRBJ1-5; DNA: TGTGCCAGCAGTCACGAACTAAGGCCTAATCAGCCCCAGCATTTT; CDR3: CASSHELRPNQPQHF
D: -; size: few; V: TRBV29-1; J: TRBJ2-6; DNA: TGCAGCGTTGAAATTCTGGGCGCTGGGGCCAACGTCCTGACTTTC; CDR3: CSVEILGAGANVLTF
D: -; size: -; V: TRBV6-5; J: TRBJ1-2; DNA: TGTGCCAGCAGACCCGGAGGGAACTATGGCTACACCTTC; CDR3: CASRPGGNYGYTF
D: -; size: -; V: TRBV29-1; J: TRBJ1-2; DNA: TGCAGCGTTGTCCTCGGGGAGAGGGGCTACACCTTC; CDR3: CSVVLGERGYTF
D: -; size: -; V: TRBV3-1/TRBV3-2; J: TRBJ1-3; DNA: TGTGCCAGCAGCCCATCGACATACGGGGACACCATATATTTT; CDR3: CASSPSTYGDTIYF
D: TRBD1; size: -; V: TRBV7-6; J: TRBJ1-6; DNA: TGTGCCAGCAGCTCCCAACAGGGGTACTTGGGGTCACCCCTCCACTTT; CDR3: CASSSQQGYLGSPLHF
D: -; size: -; V: TRBV25-1; J: TRBJ2-7; DNA: TGTGCCAGCAGTGATCGGGTCCTCTCCTACGAGCAGTACTTC; CDR3: CASSDRVLSYEQYF
D: -; size: -; V: TRBV7-6; J: TRBJ1-3; DNA: TGTGCCAGCAGCCCCCGGGGTCGTTACTCTGGAAACACCATATATTTT; CDR3: CASSPRGRYSGNTIYF
D: TRBD1; size: -; V: TRBV5-6; J: TRBJ2-6; DNA: TGTGCCAGCAGCCTACAGGGGGCTGGGGCCAACGTCCTGACTTTC; CDR3: CASSLQGAGANVLTF
D: -; size: -; V: TRBV7-9; J: TRBJ1-6; DNA: TGTGCCAGCAGCTTACACAGGAAGGATTCACCCCTCCACTTT; CDR3: CASSLHRKDSPLHF
D: -; size: -; V: TRBV2; J: TRBJ2-4; DNA: TGTGCCAGCAGGGGGGGAGAAGCCAAAAACATTCAGTACTTC; CDR3: CASRGGEAKNIQYF
D: TRBD1; size: -; V: TRBV5-6; J: TRBJ1-4; DNA: TGTGCCACACCAGCTCGGCCCCCGGGACAGGGGGGATTTAATGAAAAACTGTTTTTT; CDR3: CATPARPPGQGGFNEKLFF
D: -; size: -; V: TRBV25-1; J: TRBJ2-7; DNA: TGTGCCAGCAGTGAATACGGGTCTGCCTACGAGCAGTACTTC; CDR3: CASSEYGSAYEQYF
D: -; size: -; V: TRBV4-2; J: TRBJ1-6; DNA: TGTGCCAGCAGCCAAGTGCGGGGAACTAATTCACCCCTCCACTTT; CDR3: CASSQVRGTNSPLHF
D: -; size: -; V: TRBV11-2; J: TRBJ1-3; DNA: TGTGCCAGCAGCTTACACTGGGCCTCTGGAAACACCATATATTTT; CDR3: CASSLHWASGNTIYF
D: -; size: -; V: TRBV5-4; J: TRBJ2-3; DNA: TGTGCCAGCAGCTTTCCAGGAATCAAAGGCACAGATACGCAGTATTTT; CDR3: CASSFPGIKGTDTQYF
D: -; size: once; V: TRBV5-4; J: TRBJ2-1; DNA: TGTGCCAGCAGCTTGGGTAATGTGCGTGGCAATGAGCAGTTCTTC; CDR3: CASSLGNVRGNEQFF
D: TRBD1; size: -; V: TRBV10-2; J: TRBJ2-1; DNA: TGCGCCAGCAGACAGGGGGCAGGGAATGAGCAGTTCTTC; CDR3: CASRQGAGNEQFF
D: -; size: once; V: TRBV15; J: TRBJ2-4; DNA: TGTGCCACCAGCCCAGGACAGACAATAGCCAAAAACATTCAGTACTTC; CDR3: CATSPGQTIAKNIQYF
D: TRBD1; size: -; V: TRBV3-1/TRBV3-2; J: TRBJ1-1; DNA: TGTGCCAGCAGCCAAGTCCCGACAGGGGGCACTGAAGCTTTCTTT; CDR3: CASSQVPTGGTEAFF
D: TRBD1; size: -; V: TRBV4-2; J: TRBJ1-1; DNA: TGTGCCAGCAGCCAAGAGCTCCAGGGGGTTCGCACTGAAGCTTTCTTT; CDR3: CASSQELQGVRTEAFF
D: TRBD1; size: -; V: TRBV4-1; J: TRBJ2-1; DNA: TGCGCCAGCAGCCAAGCACAGGGGCCTGAGCAGTTCTTC; CDR3: CASSQAQGPEQFF
D: -; size: few; V: TRBV6-5; J: TRBJ1-3; DNA: TGTGCCAGCAGTATCAGGGCTGGAAACACCATATATTTT; CDR3: CASSIRAGNTIYF
D: TRBD2; size: -; V: TRBV7-3; J: TRBJ2-2; DNA: TGTGCCAGCAGCTCCCGGACTAGCGGGACGAACACCGGGGAGCTGTTTTTT; CDR3: CASSSRTSGTNTGELFF
D: TRBD1; size: -; V: TRBV6-6; J: TRBJ1-5; DNA: TGTGCCAGCAGCCGACCTAAGGGACAGATTAATCTTAGCAATCAGCCCCAGCATTTT; CDR3: CASSRPKGQINLSNQPQHF
D: TRBD2; size: -; V: TRBV6-1; J: TRBJ2-5; DNA: TGTGCCAGCAGTGGAAAGGACTTACTAGCGGCGGAGACCCAGTACTTC; CDR3: CASSGKDLLAAETQYF
D: TRBD1; size: -; V: TRBV5-1; J: TRBJ2-7; DNA: TGCGCCAGCAGCTTGGTGGGGACAGGGACCCACGAGCAGTACTTC; CDR3: CASSLVGTGTHEQYF
D: -; size: -; V: TRBV30; J: TRBJ1-5; DNA: TGTGCCTGGAGCTCGATCGGTGGAGATCAGCCCCAGCATTTT; CDR3: CAWSSIGGDQPQHF
D: -; size: -; V: TRBV7-8; J: TRBJ1-1; DNA: TGTGCCAGCAGCTTAGTGGAGGGCCGGCGGAACACTGAAGCTTTCTTT; CDR3: CASSLVEGRRNTEAFF
D: TRBD2; size: -; V: TRBV7-3; J: TRBJ2-3; DNA: TGTGCCAGCAGCACTTCTAGCGGGGACACAGATACGCAGTATTTT; CDR3: CASSTSSGDTDTQYF
D: TRBD1; size: -; V: TRBV10-2; J: TRBJ2-7; DNA: TGCGCCAGCTCGGGACAGGGGGCGGGGGAGCAGTACTTC; CDR3: CASSGQGAGEQYF
D: -; size: -; V: TRBV11-2; J: TRBJ1-2; DNA: TGTGCCAGCAGCTTAGGGCGATACAGTTATGGCTACACCTTC; CDR3: CASSLGRYSYGYTF
D: TRBD1; size: -; V: TRBV2; J: TRBJ1-1; DNA: TGTGCCAGCAGTGACGCCAGGGGGCGGAGTGAAGCTTTCTTT; CDR3: CASSDARGRSEAFF
D: TRBD2; size: -; V: TRBV3-1/TRBV3-2; J: TRBJ2-3; DNA: TGTGCCAGCAGTTTAGCGGGGGGGATTACAGATACGCAGTATTTT; CDR3: CASSLAGGITDTQYF
D: -; size: -; V: TRBV9; J: TRBJ2-3; DNA: TGTGCCAGCAGCACCTTTGAGAGCCTCTACACAGATACGCAGTATTTT; CDR3: CASSTFESLYTDTQYF
D: -; size: -; V: TRBV5-1; J: TRBJ1-1; DNA: TGCGCCAGCAGCTTGGATACGGGATTGAACACTGAAGCTTTCTTT; CDR3: CASSLDTGLNTEAFF
D: -; size: -; V: TRBV6-5; J: TRBJ2-3; DNA: TGTGCCAGCAGTATAACTAGCACAGATACGCAGTATTTT; CDR3: CASSITSTDTQYF
D: -; size: -; V: TRBV20-1; J: TRBJ1-2; DNA: TGCAGTGCTAGCAGGAGGTCGGCCACCTTC; CDR3: CSASRRSATF
D: -; size: -; V: TRBV24-1; J: TRBJ2-3; DNA: TGTGCCACAGGGGGTTTGGGCACAGATACGCAGTATTTT; CDR3: CATGGLGTDTQYF
D: -; size: -; V: TRBV20-1; J: TRBJ1-2; DNA: TGCAGTGCTAGACGCGTCGATGGCTACACCTTC; CDR3: CSARRVDGYTF
D: -; size: -; V: TRBV15; J: TRBJ1-1; DNA: TGTGCCACCAGCCCCAGGGGAATGAACACTGAAGCTTTCTTT; CDR3: CATSPRGMNTEAFF
D: -; size: -; V: TRBV30; J: TRBJ1-4; DNA: TGTGCCTGGAGTAATTCTAGAAAGCTGTTTTTT; CDR3: CAWSNSRKLFF
D: -; size: -; V: TRBV3-1/TRBV3-2; J: TRBJ2-1; DNA: TGTGCCAGCAGAAACACCGGGCGGGCCCCCAATGAGCAGTTCTTC; CDR3: CASRNTGRAPNEQFF
D: TRBD1; size: few; V: TRBV19; J: TRBJ1-1; DNA: TGTGCCAGTAGTACCCAGGGGGCCTCTGAAGCTTTCTTT; CDR3: CASSTQGASEAFF